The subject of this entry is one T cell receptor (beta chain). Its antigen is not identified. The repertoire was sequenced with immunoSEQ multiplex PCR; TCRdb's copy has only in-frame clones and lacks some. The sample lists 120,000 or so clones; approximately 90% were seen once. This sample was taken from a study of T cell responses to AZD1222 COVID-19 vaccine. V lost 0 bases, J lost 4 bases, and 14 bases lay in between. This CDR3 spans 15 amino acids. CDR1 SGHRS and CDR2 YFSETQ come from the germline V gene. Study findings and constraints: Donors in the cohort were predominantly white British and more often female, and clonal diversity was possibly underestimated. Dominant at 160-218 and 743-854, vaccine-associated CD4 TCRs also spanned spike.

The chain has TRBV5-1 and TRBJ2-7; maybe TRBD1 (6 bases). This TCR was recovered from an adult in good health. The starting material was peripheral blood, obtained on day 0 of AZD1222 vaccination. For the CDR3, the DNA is TGCGCCAGCAGCTTGGTTTTCGGGACACAATACGAGCAGTACTTC. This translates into CASSLVFGTQYEQYF.